This entry features one TCR beta chain sequence. There is no known antigen for this receptor. Libraries came from 5' RACE. The input for every TCR library was roughly 3,200 ng of total RNA. For each sample, cDNA synthesis was carried out in eight separate reactions using SMARTScribe reverse transcriptase. During cDNA synthesis, template switching was used to introduce unique molecular identifiers that contained a 6-nucleotide sample barcode. TCRalpha and TCRbeta cDNA was amplified by two nested PCRs of about 15 and 9 cycles, with bead purification after each PCR. Before amplification, the cDNA was treated with uracil DNA-glycosylase and purified using the QIAquick PCR purification kit. In the second PCR, Illumina TruSeq-compatible adapters and sample-specific barcodes were added. Library quality and concentration were assessed using TapeStation and Qubit, and 4.5 to 5.5 ng of each library was pooled. Sequencing of pooled libraries was carried out on an Illumina HiSeq2500 single-index Rapid Run using 2 x 100 bp reads and custom sequencing primers. The authors processed their data as follows. MiGEC version 1.2.6 was used for UMI-based consensus assembly, which corrected PCR and sequencing errors. MiXCR version 2.1.1 was used for V(D)J alignment, clonotype assembly and CDR3 extraction. Normalisation of gene usage, clonotype sharing and MAIT/NKT TCR abundance was achieved by analysing the top 1000, 10 000 and 20 000 clonotypes per sample. Diversity was computed as the inverse Simpson index with the vegan R package after downsampling to 27 000 UMIs. Paired Mann-Whitney U tests on discordant twin pairs were used, with Benjamini-Hochberg multiple-testing correction. TCRdb reprocessed the raw reads; every CDR3 protein sequence is a single record, and DNA is not supplied. The V and J calls and clone size come from TCRdb's table, not from the authors' own analysis. The table for this sample records roughly 100,000 distinct CDR3 sequences. Approximately 2% of the sample is taken by the ten largest.

From each donor, a 2.5 ml peripheral blood sample was collected into PAXgene tubes and kept at -80 degrees C. Total RNA was isolated from whole blood with the PAXgene blood miRNA kit on an automated QIAcube, without T cell sorting. Deep TCRalpha and TCRbeta repertoire profiling with unique molecular barcoding was performed on peripheral blood of monozygotic twin pairs concordant or discordant for inflammatory bowel disease. Smoking habits were recorded for all twin pairs, and each individual was classified as a current, former or never smoker. This sample was taken from a study of monozygotic twins with inflammatory bowel disease (dated 2019 in TCRdb). Concerning the study at large: In total, some 30 monozygotic twin pairs made up the full study: 19 Danish pairs, all IBD-discordant, plus nine German pairs, of which four were IBD-concordant and five were IBD-discordant. Each individual had, on average, about 151 000 unique TCRalpha sequences and 181 000 unique TCRbeta sequences available for analysis. The search for disease-associated traits relied mainly on comparing IBD patients with their genetically identical healthy co-twins within discordant pairs.

On the study overall, not on this receptor specifically: Different T cell subtypes could not be distinguished in the analysis. Background noise and inter-individual variability may have been introduced into the repertoires by the differing immunosuppressive treatments among patients. No single strong signal or clonotype linked to IBD turned up in the results, so the idea that one exists was not supported. Repertoire similarity did not differ between concordant and discordant twins, possibly due to limited statistical power. Compared with healthy twins, IBD patients shared fewer clonotypes with other individuals, and the difference was most pronounced in patients with signs of disease activity. Measured by the inverse Simpson index, TCRbeta repertoire diversity was lower in IBD patients than in their healthy co-twins.

This sequence was found in a human donor with ulcerative colitis or Crohn's disease, or a healthy co-twin of an affected twin (not recorded which). The sample was blood.

The CDR3 protein sequence reads: CAAILDPSSYEQYF. This receptor chain uses TRBV7-2 and TRBJ2-7. Reading the germline V gene gives CDR1 SGHTA and CDR2 FQGNSA. The CDR3 spans 14 residues, from the cysteine through the phenylalanine. The record lacks a DNA sequence.